Listed here are 5 T cell receptor beta chains from one sample, sequenced in a study of T cells after yellow fever vaccination. TCRdb re-called the 5' RACE reads with MiXCR, one entry per CDR3 protein. The sample lists 250,000 to 350,000 distinct CDR3 sequences, 6.8% occurring once. The specimen was PBMCs, collected about 41 days after the first yellow fever vaccination. These receptors all come from a man between 18 and 35 years old who received the YFV17D yellow fever vaccine.

The chain combines TRBV28 with TRBJ2-1, with D uncertain. V lost 3 bases and J 5 bases, leaving 14 bases between the germline ends. The CDR3 runs 15 residues. Germline V CDR1 and CDR2: MDHEN, SYDVKM. In DNA, the CDR3 is TGTGCCAGCAGTTTTGGAAGGACGCTTAACAATGAGCAGTTCTTC. Protein sequence: CASSFGRTLNNEQFF.

This clonotype was observed a few times. This chain connects TRBV12-3 or TRBV12-4 to TRBJ1-2; 9 bases fit TRBD1. Trimming cost V 6 bases and J 6 bases; bases outside gene matches: 5. The CDR3 has 13 amino acids. The CDR3 here is CASREGQGNGYTF. As DNA, the CDR3 is TGTGCCAGCAGGGAGGGACAGGGAAATGGCTACACCTTC.

The genes are TRBV28 and TRBJ1-2; D is ambiguous. Germline V gives CDR1 MDHEN, CDR2 SYDVKM. V was cut by 6 bases and J by 2 bases, with 10 bases left in between. CDR3 size: 13 residues. Here the CDR3 reads CASRGTENYGYTF. The CDR3 DNA reads TGTGCCAGCAGAGGTACAGAAAACTATGGCTACACCTTC.

This clonotype was recorded many times. The chain joins TRBV10-2 to TRBJ2-5; D unresolved. The V end was cut by 5 bases, the J end by 3 bases, with 13 bases between. The V gene's germline CDR1 is WSHSY and CDR2 SAAADI. CDR3 length equals 14 residues. The CDR3 protein is CASSRVPREETQYF. CDR3 DNA sequence: TGCGCCAGCAGTCGTGTACCCCGGGAAGAGACCCAGTACTTC.

This clonotype was detected a few times. The rearrangement links TRBV5-1 to TRBJ2-5, with D uncertain. The CDR3 is made up of 17 amino acids. Germline CDR1 SGHRS, CDR2 YFSETQ. The ends were cut back, 4 bases at V and 1 base at J, with 20 bases in the middle. This CDR3 reads CASSRSPSWAPQETQYF. CDR3 sequence (DNA): TGCGCCAGCAGCCGCAGCCCCTCCTGGGCTCCCCAAGAGACCCAGTACTTC.